These 29 T cell receptor beta chains came from one sample sequenced in a study of graft-versus-host responses after intestinal transplantation. Repertoires were generated with immunoSEQ multiplex PCR, while TCRdb's copy carries only in-frame clones and drops some. The table lists 75,000 to 100,000 clones, approximately 92% of them singletons. This sample comprised PBMCs, obtained about 450 days after intestinal transplant. These receptors were collected from a human patient who received an intestinal transplant, so some T cells may come from the graft donor.

In its sample, this clone was seen a few times. This chain uses TRBV6-4 with TRBJ2-3; 9 bases match TRBD2. V lost 3 bases and J lost 4; bases outside the gene matches: 2. Germline V gives CDR1 MRHNA, CDR2 SNTAGT. The CDR3 length is 14 residues. For the CDR3, the DNA is TGTGCCAGCAGTGAGCGGGGGGGCCCAGATACGCAGTATTTT. Protein product: CASSERGGPDTQYF.

This chain links TRBV11-3 with TRBJ2-7, with a tentative D call TRBD1 (6 bases). CDR1 is SGHNT and CDR2 is YENEEA in the germline V gene. V was shortened by 4 bases and J by 3 bases, with 13 bases between the two germline ends. The CDR3 has 14 amino acids. The CDR3 sequence is CASSSGDRLYEQYF. The CDR3, as DNA: TGTGCCAGCAGCTCAGGGGATAGACTCTACGAGCAGTACTTC.

The chain is built from TRBV2 and TRBJ2-7, with D perhaps matching TRBD2 (6 bases). The CDR3 is 13 residues long. V was pared by 3 bases and J by 6 bases, with 12 bases between. CDR1 and CDR2 from the germline V gene are SNHLY and FYNNEI. The CDR3 bases are TGTGCCAGCAGTGAGGGAGGACTTTCCGAGCAGTACTTC. It is translated as CASSEGGLSEQYF.

The V and J genes are TRBV6-5 and TRBJ2-1, with 10 bases fitting TRBD2. Germline CDR1 and CDR2: MNHEY and SVGAGI. Losses at the gene ends were 5 bases for V and 3 bases for J; bases not matched to a gene: 4. The CDR3 is 15 residues long. For the CDR3, the DNA is TGTGCCAGCAGTCCACTAGCGGGGAACTACAATGAGCAGTTCTTC. Its protein product is CASSPLAGNYNEQFF.

The chain carries TRBV9 and TRBJ2-1; 9 nucleotides agree with TRBD1. Unmatched junction bases numbered 5, after V lost 3 bases and J lost 4 bases. CDR1 and CDR2 (germline): SGDLS, YYNGEE. The CDR3 spans 15 residues. The CDR3 DNA reads TGTGCCAGCAGCGCGACAGGGGGAGATTACAATGAGCAGTTCTTC. This gives the protein CASSATGGDYNEQFF.

The chain links TRBV4-2 to TRBJ2-1; 9 bases map to TRBD2. The CDR3 covers 13 residues. The germline V gene has CDR1 LGHNA and CDR2 YNFKEQ. Trimming took 3 bases from V and 12 from J; bases not matched to a gene: 6. In DNA, the CDR3 is TGTGCCAGCAGCCAGTATAGCGGGGGCGGGCAGTTCTTC. Translating it yields CASSQYSGGGQFF.

This chain uses TRBV27 with TRBJ1-3, with TRBD1 as a possible D gene (5 bases). The CDR3 has 15 amino acids. Germline V gene sequence: CDR1 MNHEY, CDR2 SMNVEV (reference sequence). Trimming took 2 bases from V and 3 from J, leaving 11 bases between them. CDR3 region: CASSLGRGGGNTIYF. As DNA, the CDR3 is TGTGCCAGCAGTTTAGGACGGGGGGGTGGAAACACCATATATTTT.

Of note for this clone: The same CDR3 is also encoded by other DNA sequences in this sample. The chain recombines TRBV7-9 with TRBJ1-1; TRBD1 might be the D (6 bases). This CDR3 has 11 amino acids. V lost 6 bases and J lost 6, with 8 bases in between. Per the germline V gene, CDR1 is SEHNR and CDR2 is FQNEAQ (reference sequence). CDR3 nucleotides: TGTGCCAGCAGTCGGACAGCTGAAGCTTTCTTT. Translation: CASSRTAEAFF.

The chain employs TRBV18 and TRBJ1-1; no clear D gene. The germline V and J ends were trimmed by 3 bases and 6 bases, with 11 bases remaining between them. CDR1 KGHSH and CDR2 LQKENI come from the germline V gene. The CDR3 is 13 residues long. For the CDR3, the DNA is TGTGCCAGCTCACCCACTTTTATGGCTGAAGCTTTCTTT. Its protein is CASSPTFMAEAFF. The whole variable domain, filled in from reference TRBV18 and TRBJ1-1, reads NAGVMQNPRHLVRRRGQEARLRCSPMKGHSHVYWYRQLPEEGLKFMVYLQKENIIDESGMPKERFSAEFPKEGPSILRIQQVVRGDSAAYFCASSPTFMAEAFFGQGTRLTVV.

The table lists this clone with a count of one. The rearrangement links TRBV7-8 to TRBJ2-7, with a weak D call TRBD1 (6 bases). V lost 7 bases to trimming and J lost 5 bases, with 21 bases between them. Germline V gene sequence: CDR1 SGHVS, CDR2 FQNEAQ. This CDR3 has 15 residues. The CDR3 here is CASNHKDRAVDEQYF. CDR3 coding DNA: TGTGCCAGCAACCATAAGGACAGAGCGGTCGACGAGCAGTACTTC. The complete variable domain, with remaining parts taken from reference TRBV7-8 and TRBJ2-7, reads GAGVSQSPRYKVAKRGQDVALRCDPISGHVSLFWYQQALGQGPEFLTYFQNEAQLDKSGLPSDRFFAERPEGSVSTLKIQRTQQEDSAVYLCASNHKDRAVDEQYFGPGTRLTVT.

The V call is TRBV18, the J call TRBJ1-5; no reliable D call. Trimming left V 2 bases short and J 0 bases short, with 2 bases between. Germline assignment: CDR1 KGHSH and CDR2 LQKENI. The CDR3 length is 13 residues. The CDR3 coding sequence is TGTGCCAGCTCACCATCTAGCAATCAGCCCCAGCATTTT. Its translation: CASSPSSNQPQHF.

The rearrangement links TRBV2 to TRBJ2-7, with TRBD2 matching 8 bases. V shed 8 bases and J 5 bases; nucleotides not matched to a gene: 14. This CDR3 region has 15 residues. Looked up from germline, CDR1 is SNHLY and CDR2 is FYNNEI. The CDR3 nucleotides are TGTGCCAGCGGAACGGGGGGGCTCTTCTTCCACGAGCAGTACTTC. Amino acid sequence: CASGTGGLFFHEQYF. Supplemented by reference TRBV2 and TRBJ2-7, the full variable domain reads EPEVTQTPSHQVTQMGQEVILRCVPISNHLYFYWYRQILGQKVEFLVSFYNNEISEKSEIFDDQFSVERPDGSNFTLKIRSTKLEDSAMYFCASGTGGLFFHEQYFGPGTRLTVT.

This rearrangement joins TRBV5-4 to TRBJ2-7; 7 positions match TRBD2. CDR3 size: 13 residues. Per germline, CDR1 SGHNT and CDR2 YYREEE (reference sequence). V lost 4 bases, J lost 4 bases, and 5 bases stayed unmatched. The CDR3 is CASSPGGGYEQYF. The CDR3 DNA reads as TGTGCCAGCAGCCCCGGCGGGGGATACGAGCAGTACTTC.

The V and J genes are TRBV12-5 and TRBJ2-7; D uncertain. CDR3 length: 10 residues. CDR1 and CDR2 (germline): LGHNT, FRNRAP. Trimming pared 7 bases from V and 3 bases from J, leaving 4 bases between. The CDR3 loop is CASANYEQYF. The CDR3 DNA follows: TGTGCTAGTGCCAACTACGAGCAGTACTTC. Full variable domain (remainder filled in from reference TRBV12-5 and TRBJ2-7): DARVTQTPRHKVTEMGQEVTMRCQPILGHNTVFWYRQTMMQGLELLAYFRNRAPLDDSGMPKDRFSAEMPDATLATLKIQPSEPRDSAVYFCASANYEQYFGPGTRLTVT.

V gene TRBV6-5 combines with J gene TRBJ1-1; D unresolved. This CDR3 comprises 13 residues. V was shortened by 2 bases and J by 8 bases, with 12 bases between the two germline ends. Per the germline V gene, CDR1 is MNHEY and CDR2 is SVGAGI. The CDR3 is CASSYVESSEAFF. In DNA, the CDR3 is TGTGCCAGCAGTTACGTAGAGTCGTCAGAAGCTTTCTTT.

DNA for the CDR3: TGTGCCAGCAGCGTAGGAAGGGGGCCTAATGAAAAACTGTTTTTT. Its translation is CASSVGRGPNEKLFF. The chain recombines TRBV9 with TRBJ1-4, with 7 bases identical to TRBD1. The CDR3 length is 15 residues. Per the germline V gene, CDR1 is SGDLS and CDR2 is YYNGEE. V shed 0 bases, J shed 3 bases, and the junction held 2 bases outside the gene matches.

This chain joins TRBV13 and TRBJ1-1; TRBD1 might be the D (5 bases). Between the trimmed V and J ends, which lost 1 base and 1 base, there was a span of 13 bases. From germline, CDR1 is PRHDT and CDR2 FYEKMQ (reference sequence). The CDR3 totals 16 residues. The CDR3 coding sequence is TGTGCCAGCAGCTTAGAGGGTGGGGGATCGAACACTGAAGCTTTCTTT. Its protein is CASSLEGGGSNTEAFF.

V usage is TRBV6-1 and J usage is TRBJ1-1; no firm D call. Germline loops: CDR1 MNHNS, CDR2 SASEGT. The CDR3 covers 14 residues. V was pared by 2 bases and J by 0 bases, with 7 bases between. CDR3 bases: TGTGCCAGCAGTGAACCCCAGGTGAACACTGAAGCTTTCTTT. It specifies CASSEPQVNTEAFF.

The chain employs TRBV13 and TRBJ2-7; 11 bases match TRBD1. Losses at the gene ends were 5 bases for V and 1 base for J; bases not matched to a gene: 13. CDR3 length equals 18 residues. Germline CDR1 reads PRHDT; CDR2 reads FYEKMQ (reference sequence). Here the CDR3 reads CASSPERGQGVRSYEQYF. The DNA for the CDR3 is TGTGCCAGCAGCCCCGAGAGGGGACAGGGGGTTCGGTCCTACGAGCAGTACTTC.

The chain joins TRBV7-9 to TRBJ2-3, with unresolved D. V was trimmed by 4 bases and J by 2 bases, leaving 16 bases between them. CDR3 length: 16 residues. The germline V gene has CDR1 SEHNR and CDR2 FQNEAQ (reference sequence). The CDR3 is CASSSQPPSHTDTQYF. CDR3 DNA sequence: TGTGCCAGCAGCTCCCAACCCCCGAGCCACACAGATACGCAGTATTTT.

V and J are TRBV7-9 and TRBJ1-4; D possibly corresponds to TRBD1 (6 bases). The germline V gene encodes CDR1 SEHNR and CDR2 FQNEAQ (reference sequence). CDR3 length equals 14 residues. Trimming left V 2 bases short and J 2 bases short, with 6 bases between. CDR3 nucleotides: TGTGCCAGCAGCTTAAGGGGGACTAATGAAAAACTGTTTTTT. Amino acid sequence: CASSLRGTNEKLFF. The entire variable domain, with the rest obtained from reference TRBV7-9 and TRBJ1-4, is as follows: DTGVSQNPRHKITKRGQNVTFRCDPISEHNRLYWYRQTLGQGPEFLTYFQNEAQLEKSRLLSDRFSAERPKGSFSTLEIQRTEQGDSAMYLCASSLRGTNEKLFFGSGTQLSVL.

The V gene is TRBV7-9, the J gene TRBJ1-2; D ambiguous. With 1 base removed from V and 7 bases from J, the gap between germline ends came to 7 bases. Germline CDR1 reads SEHNR; CDR2 reads FQNEAQ (reference sequence). The CDR3 is made up of 12 amino acids. The CDR3 DNA reads as TGTGCCAGCAGCTTAGTCCCTATTGGCTACACCTTC. This sequence encodes CASSLVPIGYTF.

V and J are TRBV9 and TRBJ1-4; D is possibly TRBD1 (6 bases). This CDR3 is 15 amino acids long. The germline CDR1 and CDR2 sequences are SGDLS and YYNGEE. Trimming removed 0 bases from V and 3 bases from J, with 9 bases in between. The DNA for the CDR3 is TGTGCCAGCAGCGTAGCGGGGGCGGCTAATGAAAAACTGTTTTTT. Translating it yields CASSVAGAANEKLFF.

The rearrangement joins TRBV19 to TRBJ1-1; unclear D gene. V was cut by 5 bases and J by 10 bases, with 11 bases left in between. The CDR3 covers 11 residues. The germline CDR1 and CDR2 sequences are LNHDA and SQIVND (reference sequence). The CDR3 nucleotides are TGTGCCAGTAGTGGGCCCCGTGGAGCTTTCTTT. The encoded protein is CASSGPRGAFF.

In nucleotides, the CDR3 is TGTGCCAGCACCCGACAGGGAGGGTCCGGGGAGCTGTTTTTT. It specifies CASTRQGGSGELFF. The chain joins TRBV7-2 to TRBJ2-2; D tentatively reads TRBD1 or TRBD2 (7 bases each). V lost 7 bases and J 6 bases, leaving 15 bases between the germline ends. Germline CDR1 and CDR2: SGHTA and FQGNSA. The CDR3 contains 14 residues.

The J gene is TRBJ1-3, the V gene TRBV19, with D unresolved. The CDR3 loop spans 17 amino acids. Per germline, CDR1 LNHDA and CDR2 SQIVND (reference sequence). Trimming took 5 bases from V and 2 from J, leaving 19 bases between them. The CDR3 DNA reads TGTGCCAGTAGTGCACCCTCCCGGTCGGGGACTGGAAACACCATATATTTT. Protein sequence: CASSAPSRSGTGNTIYF.

This clone was observed a handful of times. The chain uses TRBV6-4 and TRBJ2-2, with no clear D. CDR3 length equals 13 residues. Trimming removed 3 bases from V and 1 base from J, with 3 bases in between. Per the germline V gene, CDR1 is MRHNA and CDR2 is SNTAGT. The CDR3 here is CASSEGNTGELFF. The CDR3 DNA sequence: TGTGCCAGCAGTGAGGGGAACACCGGGGAGCTGTTTTTT.

This clone was counted between two and nine times. V gene TRBV2 combines with J gene TRBJ1-3; D gene unclear. Germline lookup yields CDR1 SNHLY and CDR2 FYNNEI. The CDR3 contains 14 residues. Trimming removed 0 bases at V and 10 bases at J, with 13 bases between. The chain's CDR3 is CASSEAGGLRTIYF. Written as DNA, the CDR3 is TGTGCCAGCAGTGAAGCAGGAGGATTGAGGACCATATATTTT.

The chain uses TRBV5-1 and TRBJ2-5, with a tentative D call TRBD2 (6 bases). This CDR3 spans 16 amino acids. From germline, CDR1 is SGHRS and CDR2 YFSETQ. V lost 0 bases to trimming and J lost 4 bases, with 16 bases between them. The CDR3 spells CASSLGVRGALETQYF. In nucleotides, the CDR3 is TGCGCCAGCAGCTTGGGGGTGCGGGGCGCTCTAGAGACCCAGTACTTC.